The source of this TCR beta chain is a study of graft-versus-host responses after intestinal transplantation. Looking at the study overall: Multivisceral, liver-intestinal, or isolated intestinal transplants were given to recipients. Anti-thymocyte globulin induction preceded two to three years of tacrolimus and steroid maintenance in all recipients.

Profiled with immunoSEQ multiplex PCR; TCRdb holds only in-frame clones, not every one. The data show approximately 130,000 clones, approximately 90% seen once. About this clone itself: Its antigen is unidentified.

Germline CDR1 reads SGHRS; CDR2 reads YFSETQ. V lost 4 bases, J lost 4 bases, and 15 bases lay in between. This CDR3 comprises 15 residues. Study-wide results and limits: Recipient bone marrow held GvH clones, some seen earlier in ileum or blood. High graft-versus-host to host-versus-graft clonal ratios were found in allografts of patients who had graft-donor T cell macrochimerism.

The gene calls are TRBV5-1 and TRBJ2-1; no clear D. Specimen: unstimulated CD4+ T cells sorted from spleen or lymph node cells, collected before intestinal transplant. The clonotype was recovered from a human donor who received an intestinal transplant. CDR3 sequence: CASSLAAGLYNEQFF. CDR3 sequence (DNA): TGCGCCAGCAGCCTCGCGGCAGGCTTATACAATGAGCAGTTCTTC.